Each of the 26 T cell receptor beta chains below was sequenced from the same sample in a study of control samples from healthy donors and cancer patients. Method: immunoSEQ multiplex PCR; TCRdb's copy keeps in-frame clones and lacks some. This table has some 98,000 clones, approximately 84% appearing once. The specimen was PBMCs. These receptor sequences come from a man between 65 and 85 years old with lung cancer.

In nucleotides, the CDR3 is TGCAGTGTACGGGGTGAAGCTTTCTTT. This translates into CSVRGEAFF. V and J are TRBV20-1 and TRBJ1-1; D is unresolved. V was cut by 7 bases and J by 7 bases, with 7 bases left in between. Germline loops: CDR1 DFQATT, CDR2 SNEGSKA (reference sequence). This CDR3 is built from 9 residues.

The V call is TRBV2, the J call TRBJ2-4, with D perhaps matching TRBD2 (6 bases). V lost 8 bases and J lost 1, with 15 bases in between. The CDR3 is made up of 15 amino acids. The V gene's germline CDR1 is SNHLY and CDR2 FYNNEI. For the CDR3, the DNA is TGTGCCAGCGCGGGGATCGGGGCGGCCAAAAACATTCAGTACTTC. As protein: CASAGIGAAKNIQYF.

The rearrangement links TRBV29-1 to TRBJ2-7; the D is unclear. The germline V gene encodes CDR1 SQVTM and CDR2 ANQGSEA. The CDR3 is 12 residues long. Trimming took off 0 bases at V and 5 bases at J, with 8 bases between the two ends. The CDR3, as DNA: TGCAGCGTTGAAGAGAAGTTCCACGAGCAGTACTTC. Amino acids: CSVEEKFHEQYF.

The chain links TRBV24-1 to TRBJ2-2; D might be TRBD1 (5 bases). The V end was cut by 1 base, the J end by 1 base, with 9 bases between. In germline, CDR1 is KGHDR, CDR2 SFDVKD. CDR3 length: 16 amino acids. CDR3 loop: CATSDLRQGNTGELFF. CDR3 in DNA: TGTGCCACCAGTGATTTAAGGCAGGGGAACACCGGGGAGCTGTTTTTT.

The rearrangement links TRBV7-9 to TRBJ2-1; unclear D gene. CDR3 length: 15 amino acids. The ends were cut back, 3 bases at V and 7 bases at J, with 16 bases in the middle. Germline loops: CDR1 SEHNR, CDR2 FQNEAQ (reference sequence). The CDR3 sequence is CASSFLRVYRNEQFF. The DNA of the CDR3 is TGTGCCAGCAGCTTCCTCCGGGTATATCGGAATGAGCAGTTCTTC.

V is TRBV2 and J is TRBJ1-5; 7 nucleotides line up with TRBD1. The length of the CDR3 is 14 residues. The germline V gene encodes CDR1 SNHLY and CDR2 FYNNEI. The ends lost 7 bases at V and 4 bases at J; junction bases unmatched: 7. As DNA, the CDR3 is TGTGCCAGCACCACAGGGGCCCTAAATCAGCCCCAGCATTTT. Encoded protein: CASTTGALNQPQHF.

The DNA of the CDR3 is TGTGCCAGCAGCACTGAGGGTTTAAATGGCTACACCTTC. Protein sequence: CASSTEGLNGYTF. This rearrangement joins TRBV4-2 to TRBJ1-2, with D uncertain. Trimming took 5 bases from V and 6 from J, leaving 13 bases between them. The V gene's germline CDR1 is LGHNA and CDR2 YNFKEQ. This CDR3 has 13 amino acids.

V gene TRBV6-5 combines with J gene TRBJ1-2; 7 nucleotides align to TRBD1. Looked up from germline, CDR1 is MNHEY and CDR2 is SVGAGI. Trimming at V came to 6 bases and at J to 0 bases, leaving 4 bases not matched to a gene. This CDR3 region has 14 residues. CDR3 nucleotide sequence: TGTGCCAGCAGCCCCGGGACAGCTAACTATGGCTACACCTTC. Encoded protein: CASSPGTANYGYTF.

This chain uses TRBV4-1 with TRBJ1-5, with D maybe TRBD1 (5 bases). Deletions cut 0 bases from V and 7 bases from J, with 16 bases between. This CDR3 region has 16 residues. CDR1 and CDR2 (germline): MGHRA, YSYEKL. CDR3 protein: CASSQDGAGGPQPQHF. The CDR3 DNA sequence: TGCGCCAGCAGCCAAGATGGGGCGGGAGGCCCCCAGCCCCAGCATTTT.

The gene calls are TRBV6-1 and TRBJ2-7; a possible D gene is TRBD1 (6 bases). The V end was cut by 3 bases, the J end by 2 bases, with 14 bases between. Looked up from germline, CDR1 is MNHNS and CDR2 is SASEGT. The CDR3 contains 15 residues. The CDR3 bases are TGTGCCAGCAGTGACAGGGGAGTTAAGGCCTACGAGCAGTACTTC. Protein: CASSDRGVKAYEQYF.

A single count supports this clone. The chain employs TRBV24-1 and TRBJ1-3; D is possibly TRBD1 (5 bases). CDR1 is KGHDR, CDR2 SFDVKD, per germline. The CDR3 loop spans 16 amino acids. V was cut by 3 bases and J by 0 bases, with 11 bases left in between. CDR3 region: CATSDPGQNSGNTIYF. The CDR3 DNA reads as TGTGCCACCAGTGATCCCGGACAAAACTCTGGAAACACCATATATTTT.

The CDR3: CASGGQASSYGYTF. As DNA, the CDR3 is TGTGCCAGCGGGGGACAGGCGAGCTCCTATGGCTACACCTTC. This chain connects TRBV6-6 to TRBJ1-2, with 8 bases fitting TRBD1. The CDR3 covers 14 residues. CDR1 is MNHNY and CDR2 is SVGAGI in the germline V gene (reference sequence). J lost 4 bases, V lost 8 bases, and 9 bases had no gene match.

This rearrangement joins TRBV19 to TRBJ2-3; 10 nucleotides align to TRBD1. This CDR3 has 14 amino acids. J gave up 5 bases and V 10 bases, and 9 bases lay outside the gene matches. Germline V gene data show CDR1 as LNHDA and CDR2 as SQIVND (reference sequence). The CDR3: CATNDRGRRDTQYF. In nucleotides, the CDR3 is TGTGCCACAAATGACAGGGGGCGAAGAGATACGCAGTATTTT.

This chain connects TRBV27 to TRBJ1-2; D possibly corresponds to TRBD1 (5 bases). The CDR3 sequence is 14 residues long. Between the trimmed V and J ends, which lost 3 bases and 3 bases, there was a span of 11 bases. CDR1 and CDR2 (germline): MNHEY, SMNVEV (reference sequence). The CDR3 sequence is CASSLMGPDYGYTF. In nucleotides, the CDR3 is TGTGCCAGCAGTTTGATGGGGCCGGACTATGGCTACACCTTC.

This chain joins TRBV5-1 and TRBJ1-1; D is unclear. This CDR3 has 14 residues. Trimming removed 4 bases from V and 1 base from J, with 11 bases in between. Germline-derived CDR1 and CDR2 are SGHRS and YFSETQ. DNA of the CDR3: TGCGCCAGCAGCCAGGACCGAGCGAACACTGAAGCTTTCTTT. Encoded protein: CASSQDRANTEAFF.

The genes are TRBV5-1 and TRBJ1-3, with D perhaps matching TRBD1 (5 bases). The CDR3 covers 16 residues. Germline V gene data show CDR1 as SGHRS and CDR2 as YFSETQ. V dropped 4 bases and J dropped 2 bases, with 16 bases sitting between them. This CDR3 reads CASSPRGVETGNTIYF. The CDR3 DNA follows: TGCGCCAGCAGCCCGAGGGGTGTTGAGACTGGAAACACCATATATTTT.

This chain links TRBV19 with TRBJ2-1, with 11 bases aligning to TRBD1. This CDR3 contains 15 residues. V lost 7 bases to trimming and J lost 6 bases; unmatched junction nucleotides: 8. The germline gives CDR1 LNHDA, CDR2 SQIVND (reference sequence). The CDR3 DNA reads TGTGCCAGTACCTCAGGAGGGACAGGGGGCAATGAGCAGTTCTTC. It specifies CASTSGGTGGNEQFF.

This sequence joins TRBV7-9 and TRBJ1-5, with D possibly being TRBD1 (6 bases). V lost 5 bases, J lost 6 bases, and 14 bases lay in between. The CDR3 has 14 residues. Germline V gene lookup returns CDR1 SEHNR and CDR2 FQNEAQ (reference sequence). The CDR3 DNA reads as TGTGCCAGCAGCCCGGCCGGGGGCGGTCAGCCCCAGCATTTT. Its protein product is CASSPAGGGQPQHF.

J is TRBJ1-3 and V is TRBV4-1; D unresolved. Germline loops: CDR1 MGHRA, CDR2 YSYEKL. The CDR3 is 16 residues long. Between the trimmed V and J ends, which lost 0 bases and 5 bases, there was a span of 14 bases. CDR3 region: CASSQDSGGRRNTIYF. The CDR3 DNA sequence: TGCGCCAGCAGCCAAGATAGCGGCGGCAGGCGAAACACCATATATTTT.

This clone was seen a single time. CDR3 sequence reads: CASRFLARYGYTF. Here the CDR3 DNA reads TGTGCCAGTAGGTTTCTCGCTCGCTATGGCTACACCTTC. The V call is TRBV19, the J call TRBJ1-2; D gene unclear. Germline V gene data show CDR1 as LNHDA and CDR2 as SQIVND (reference sequence). The CDR3 length is 13 residues. V was pared by 6 bases and J by 4 bases, with 12 bases between.

As regards this clone: The junction and the germline gene differ at one end; a read error may be behind it. The V and J genes are TRBV5-4 and TRBJ2-7, with 8 bases lining up with TRBD1. This CDR3 has 12 amino acids. CDR1 is SGHNT, CDR2 YYREEE, per germline (reference sequence). This chain's CDR3 is CASSLGMGQVHF. The DNA of the CDR3 is TGTGCCAGCAGCTTGGGGATGGGACAGGTTCACTTC.

This clone is a singleton in its sample. The chain is built from TRBV7-8 and TRBJ2-1; a possible D gene is TRBD2 (6 bases). V was trimmed by 4 bases and J by 9 bases, leaving 19 bases between them. Germline CDR1 is SGHVS and CDR2 is FQNEAQ. This CDR3 region has 15 residues. The CDR3 is CASSSTEPGGSEQFF. As DNA, the CDR3 is TGTGCCAGCAGCTCGACCGAGCCCGGGGGATCTGAGCAGTTCTTC.

This rearrangement joins TRBV6-1 to TRBJ1-1, with D maybe TRBD1 (5 bases). V gave up 3 bases and J gave up 4 bases, with 18 bases separating them. The CDR3 runs to 16 residues. From germline, CDR1 is MNHNS and CDR2 SASEGT. The CDR3 sequence is CASSEIPAQAGTEAFF. The DNA for the CDR3 is TGTGCCAGCAGTGAGATACCCGCACAGGCGGGCACTGAAGCTTTCTTT.

In this sample, this clone turned up once. The chain carries TRBV3-1 (or the pseudogene TRBV3-2) and TRBJ1-5, with D unresolved. Trimming took off 0 bases at V and 2 bases at J, with 14 bases between the two ends. CDR1 and CDR2 from the germline V gene are LGHDT and YNNKEL (reference sequence). The CDR3 length is 17 residues. In DNA form, the CDR3 reads TGTGCCAGCAGCCAAGATTTTGCCACACGGGGCAATCAGCCCCAGCATTTT. It specifies CASSQDFATRGNQPQHF.

The chain carries TRBV6-5 and TRBJ2-7; D perhaps matches TRBD2 (5 bases). The germline V and J ends were trimmed by 7 bases and 3 bases, with 7 bases remaining between them. This CDR3 is 11 amino acids long. Germline V gene lookup returns CDR1 MNHEY and CDR2 SVGAGI. The CDR3 sequence is CASTAGYEQYF. In DNA form, the CDR3 reads TGTGCCAGCACTGCGGGCTACGAGCAGTACTTC.

V is TRBV11-2 and J is TRBJ2-3; D gene unclear. The CDR3 spans 15 residues. Germline CDR1 is SGHAT and CDR2 is FQNNGV. Trimming shortened V by 5 bases and J by 7 bases, and 19 bases separated the two germline ends. CDR3 region: CASSEPGRVQHTQYF. CDR3 DNA sequence: TGTGCCAGCAGCGAACCGGGCCGCGTACAACATACGCAGTATTTT. Full variable domain (outside the CDR3, taken from reference TRBV11-2 and TRBJ2-3): EAGVAQSPRYKIIEKRQSVAFWCNPISGHATLYWYQQILGQGPKLLIQFQNNGVVDDSQLPKDRFSAERLKGVDSTLKIQPAKLEDSAVYLCASSEPGRVQHTQYFGPGTRLTVL.